The present TCR beta chain was sequenced within a study of blood T cell repertoires in COVID-19. Study in general: There were acute and convalescent COVID-19 samples, and they came from the United States, Italy and Spain.

Produced via immunoSEQ multiplex PCR; TCRdb's table is partial and in-frame only. The sample includes about 120,000 clones, 80% to 90% seen only once; the top ten take roughly 30%. A remark on this clone: A junction boundary mismatches the germline segment, possibly from a read error.

The CDR3 covers 16 residues. Per the germline V gene, CDR1 is SNHLY and CDR2 is FYNNEI. This chain connects TRBV2 to TRBJ2-2; weak D call: TRBD1 (7 bases). The sample consisted of peripheral blood. This TCR derives from an older woman with acute or convalescent COVID-19. This CDR3 is CAGRSRAGGSTGELFF. CDR3 in DNA: TGTGCCGGCAGGAGTAGGGCAGGGGGGAGCACCGGGGAGCTGTTTTTT. Full variable domain (outside the CDR3, taken from reference TRBV2 and TRBJ2-2): EPEVTQTPSHQVTQMGQEVILRCVPISNHLYFYWYRQILGQKVEFLVSFYNNEISEKSEIFDDQFSVERPDGSNFTLKIRSTKLEDSAMYFCAGRSRAGGSTGELFFGEGSRLTVL.